The clone carrying this T cell receptor (beta chain) was counted between two and nine times. The antigen is unknown. The data belong to a study of tumor-infiltrating lymphocytes in localized non-small cell lung cancer. Study findings and constraints: Available tissue quantity limited TCR sequencing to a patient subset.

The germline V gene encodes CDR1 LGHNA and CDR2 YNFKEQ. Trimming stripped 0 bases from V and 4 bases from J, with 15 bases between. The CDR3 runs to 16 residues. Assay: immunoSEQ multiplex PCR; the TCRdb copy retains only in-frame clones and omits some. Among approximately 9,500 clones, about 75% were seen once, and the ten largest hold 19%. This receptor was obtained from a human donor with non-small cell lung cancer. Specimen: uninvolved lung tissue not adjacent to the tumor. This chain joins TRBV4-2 and TRBJ1-2, with D perhaps matching TRBD1 (5 bases). The CDR3 loop is CASSQEAQGEAYGYTF. In DNA form, the CDR3 reads TGTGCCAGCAGCCAAGAAGCCCAGGGAGAAGCCTATGGCTACACCTTC.